This TCR beta chain came from a study of blood T cell repertoires in COVID-19. On the study more broadly: Samples came from the United States, Italy and Spain, spanning acute and convalescent COVID-19.

Assay: immunoSEQ multiplex PCR; the TCRdb copy retains only in-frame clones and omits some. The table includes more than 110,000 clones, around three quarters detected once. V was clipped by 10 bases and J by 0 bases, with 16 bases between them. Germline values: CDR1 MNHEY, CDR2 SMNVEV (reference sequence). The CDR3 spans 15 residues. This clone was observed a handful of times. Source material: peripheral blood. The chain combines TRBV27 with TRBJ1-3, with D hard to call. The sequence derives from a man aged 55 to 70 with acute or convalescent COVID-19. Here the CDR3 reads CATPYLNRSGNTIYF. The CDR3 DNA is TGTGCCACCCCCTACCTCAACCGCTCTGGAAACACCATATATTTT.